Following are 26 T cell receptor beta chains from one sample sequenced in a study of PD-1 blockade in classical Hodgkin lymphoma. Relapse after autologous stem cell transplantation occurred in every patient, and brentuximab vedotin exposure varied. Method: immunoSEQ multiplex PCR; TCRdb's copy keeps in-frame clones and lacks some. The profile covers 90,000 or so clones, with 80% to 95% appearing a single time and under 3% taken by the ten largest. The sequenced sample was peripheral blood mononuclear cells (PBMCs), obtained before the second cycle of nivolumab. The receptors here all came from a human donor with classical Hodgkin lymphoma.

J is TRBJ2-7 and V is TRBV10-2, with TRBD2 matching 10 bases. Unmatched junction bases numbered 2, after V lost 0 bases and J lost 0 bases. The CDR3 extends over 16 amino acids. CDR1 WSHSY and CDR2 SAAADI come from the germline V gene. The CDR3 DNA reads TGCGCCAGCAGTGAGTCGTGGACTAGCGGCTCCTACGAGCAGTACTTC. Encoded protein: CASSESWTSGSYEQYF.

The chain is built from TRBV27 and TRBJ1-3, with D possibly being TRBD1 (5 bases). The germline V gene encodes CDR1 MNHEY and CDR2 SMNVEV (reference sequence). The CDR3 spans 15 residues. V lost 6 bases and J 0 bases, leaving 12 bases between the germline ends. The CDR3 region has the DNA TGTGCCAGCAGCAACGCAGGGAGCTCTGGAAACACCATATATTTT. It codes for CASSNAGSSGNTIYF.

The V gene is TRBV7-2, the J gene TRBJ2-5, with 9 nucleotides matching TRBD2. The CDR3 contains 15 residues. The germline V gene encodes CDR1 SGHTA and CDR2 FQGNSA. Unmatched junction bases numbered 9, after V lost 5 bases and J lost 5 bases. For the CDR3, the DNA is TGTGCCAGCAGCCGTAGCGGGAGAAGTTTGGAGACCCAGTACTTC. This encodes CASSRSGRSLETQYF. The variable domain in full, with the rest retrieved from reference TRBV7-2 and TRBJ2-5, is GAGVSQSPSNKVTEKGKDVELRCDPISGHTALYWYRQSLGQGLEFLIYFQGNSAPDKSGLPSDRFSAERTGGSVSTLTIQRTQQEDSAVYLCASSRSGRSLETQYFGPGTRLLVL.

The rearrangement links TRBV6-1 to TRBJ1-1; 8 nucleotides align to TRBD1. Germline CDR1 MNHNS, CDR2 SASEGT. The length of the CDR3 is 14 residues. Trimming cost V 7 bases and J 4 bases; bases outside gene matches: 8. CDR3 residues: CASTWTGMSTEAFF. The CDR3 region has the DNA TGTGCCAGCACCTGGACAGGGATGAGCACTGAAGCTTTCTTT.

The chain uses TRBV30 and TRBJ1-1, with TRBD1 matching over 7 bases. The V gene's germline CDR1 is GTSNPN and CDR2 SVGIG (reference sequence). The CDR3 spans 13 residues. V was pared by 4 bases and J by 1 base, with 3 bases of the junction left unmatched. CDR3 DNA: TGTGCCTGGAACAGGGGTTCGAACACTGAAGCTTTCTTT. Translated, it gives CAWNRGSNTEAFF.

CDR3 residues: CASSFGNTGELFF. The CDR3 bases are TGCGCCAGCAGTTTCGGCAACACCGGGGAGCTGTTTTTT. The chain carries TRBV5-1 and TRBJ2-2; no clear D gene. The CDR3 sequence is 13 residues long. The germline gives CDR1 SGHRS, CDR2 YFSETQ. Trimming pared 5 bases from V and 2 bases from J, leaving 7 bases between.

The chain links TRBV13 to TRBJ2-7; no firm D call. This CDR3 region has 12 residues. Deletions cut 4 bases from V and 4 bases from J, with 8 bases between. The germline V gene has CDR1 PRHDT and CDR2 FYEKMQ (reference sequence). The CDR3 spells CASSSSGYEQYF. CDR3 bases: TGTGCCAGCAGCTCCTCGGGTTACGAGCAGTACTTC.

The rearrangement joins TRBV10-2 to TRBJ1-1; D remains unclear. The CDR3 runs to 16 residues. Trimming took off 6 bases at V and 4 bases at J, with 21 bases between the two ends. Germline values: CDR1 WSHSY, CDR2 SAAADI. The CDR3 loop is CASRFDTARWGTEAFF. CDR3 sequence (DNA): TGCGCCAGCAGGTTCGATACTGCAAGGTGGGGCACTGAAGCTTTCTTT.

Here the CDR3 reads CASSRTPRLLNEKLFF. Written as DNA, the CDR3 is TGTGCCAGCAGTCGAACTCCGAGACTGCTTAATGAAAAACTGTTTTTT. The chain links TRBV27 to TRBJ1-4; D remains unclear. Germline V lookup: CDR1 MNHEY, CDR2 SMNVEV (reference sequence). The CDR3 length is 16 residues. The V end was cut by 5 bases, the J end by 4 bases, with 17 bases between.

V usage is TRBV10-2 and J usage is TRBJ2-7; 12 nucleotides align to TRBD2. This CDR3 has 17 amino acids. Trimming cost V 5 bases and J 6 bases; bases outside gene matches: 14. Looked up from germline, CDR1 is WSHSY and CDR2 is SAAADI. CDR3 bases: TGCGCCAGCAGTCCCAACTCCCAACTAGCGGGAGGCATCGAGCAGTACTTC. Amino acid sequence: CASSPNSQLAGGIEQYF.

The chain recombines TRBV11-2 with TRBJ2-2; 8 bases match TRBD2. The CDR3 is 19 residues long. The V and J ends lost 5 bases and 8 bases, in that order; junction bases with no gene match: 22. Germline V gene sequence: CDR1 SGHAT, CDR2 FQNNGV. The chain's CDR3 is CASSRSAGSRSTSEGELFF. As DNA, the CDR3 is TGTGCCAGCAGCCGCTCGGCAGGGTCGCGGTCGACTAGCGAAGGGGAGCTGTTTTTT.

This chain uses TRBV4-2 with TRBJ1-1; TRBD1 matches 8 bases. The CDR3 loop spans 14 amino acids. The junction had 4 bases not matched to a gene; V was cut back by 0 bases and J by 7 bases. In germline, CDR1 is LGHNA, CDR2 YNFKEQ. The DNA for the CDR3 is TGTGCCAGCAGCCAAGACCCCAGGGGGCATGAAGCTTTCTTT. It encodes CASSQDPRGHEAFF.

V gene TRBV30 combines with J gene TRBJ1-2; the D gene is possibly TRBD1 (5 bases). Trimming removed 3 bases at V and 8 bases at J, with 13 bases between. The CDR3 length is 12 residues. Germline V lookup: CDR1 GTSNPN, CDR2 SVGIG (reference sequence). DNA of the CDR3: TGTGCCTGGAGGGACAAGGGGCGAGGCTACACCTTC. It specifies CAWRDKGRGYTF.

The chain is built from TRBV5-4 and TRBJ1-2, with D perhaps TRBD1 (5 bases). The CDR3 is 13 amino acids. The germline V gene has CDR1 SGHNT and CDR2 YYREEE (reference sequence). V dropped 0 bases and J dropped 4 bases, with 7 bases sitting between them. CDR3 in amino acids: CASSLEQVYGYTF. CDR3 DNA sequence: TGTGCCAGCAGCTTGGAACAGGTCTATGGCTACACCTTC.

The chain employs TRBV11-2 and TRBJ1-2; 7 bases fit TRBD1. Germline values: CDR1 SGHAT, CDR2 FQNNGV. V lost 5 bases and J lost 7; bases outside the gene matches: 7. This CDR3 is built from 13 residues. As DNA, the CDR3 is TGTGCCAGCAGCCCGGGACAGTTGATTGGCTACACCTTC. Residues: CASSPGQLIGYTF. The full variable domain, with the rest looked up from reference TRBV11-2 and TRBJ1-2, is EAGVAQSPRYKIIEKRQSVAFWCNPISGHATLYWYQQILGQGPKLLIQFQNNGVVDDSQLPKDRFSAERLKGVDSTLKIQPAKLEDSAVYLCASSPGQLIGYTFGSGTRLTVV.

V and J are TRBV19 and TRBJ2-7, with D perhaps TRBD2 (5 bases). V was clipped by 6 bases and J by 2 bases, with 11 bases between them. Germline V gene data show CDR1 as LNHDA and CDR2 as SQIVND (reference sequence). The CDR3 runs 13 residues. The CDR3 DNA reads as TGTGCCAGTAGCTCGGGGTTTACCTACGAGCAGTACTTC. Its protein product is CASSSGFTYEQYF.

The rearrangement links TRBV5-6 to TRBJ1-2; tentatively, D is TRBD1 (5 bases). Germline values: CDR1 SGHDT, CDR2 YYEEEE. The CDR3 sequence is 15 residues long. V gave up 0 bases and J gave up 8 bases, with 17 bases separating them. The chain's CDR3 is CASSLGQGEVYGYTF. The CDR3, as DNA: TGTGCCAGCAGCTTGGGTCAGGGAGAGGTTTACGGCTACACCTTC.

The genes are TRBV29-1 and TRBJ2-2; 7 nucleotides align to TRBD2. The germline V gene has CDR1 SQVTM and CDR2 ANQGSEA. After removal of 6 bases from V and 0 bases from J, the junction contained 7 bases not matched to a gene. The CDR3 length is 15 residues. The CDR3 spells CSVYSGTTNTGELFF. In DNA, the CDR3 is TGCAGCGTATACTCCGGGACTACGAACACCGGGGAGCTGTTTTTT.

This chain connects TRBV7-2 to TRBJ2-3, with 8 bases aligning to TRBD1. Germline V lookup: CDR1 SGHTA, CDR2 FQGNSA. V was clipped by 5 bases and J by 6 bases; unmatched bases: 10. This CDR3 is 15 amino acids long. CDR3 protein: CASSHLQGARDTQYF. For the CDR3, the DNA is TGTGCCAGCAGCCACCTGCAGGGGGCGCGGGATACGCAGTATTTT.

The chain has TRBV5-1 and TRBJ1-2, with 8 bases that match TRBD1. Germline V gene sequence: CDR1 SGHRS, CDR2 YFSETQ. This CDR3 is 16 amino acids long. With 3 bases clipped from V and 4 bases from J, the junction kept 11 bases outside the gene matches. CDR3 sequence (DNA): TGCGCCAGCAGCTCCGACCCGACAGGGGATGGCTATGGCTACACCTTC. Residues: CASSSDPTGDGYGYTF.

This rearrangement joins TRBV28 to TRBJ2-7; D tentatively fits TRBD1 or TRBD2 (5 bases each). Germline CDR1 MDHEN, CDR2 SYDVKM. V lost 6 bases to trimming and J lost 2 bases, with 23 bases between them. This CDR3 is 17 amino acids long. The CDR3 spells CASRPGRSLTRAYEQYF. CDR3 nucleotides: TGTGCCAGCAGACCGGGACGGAGCCTGACTCGCGCCTACGAGCAGTACTTC.

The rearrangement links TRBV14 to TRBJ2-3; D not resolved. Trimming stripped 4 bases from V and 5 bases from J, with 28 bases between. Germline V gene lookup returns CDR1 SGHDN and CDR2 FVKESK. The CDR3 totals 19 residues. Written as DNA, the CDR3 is TGTGCCAGCAGCCTTACACCCCCTGGCCGCCGACCGCCCCGAGATACGCAGTATTTT. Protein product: CASSLTPPGRRPPRDTQYF.

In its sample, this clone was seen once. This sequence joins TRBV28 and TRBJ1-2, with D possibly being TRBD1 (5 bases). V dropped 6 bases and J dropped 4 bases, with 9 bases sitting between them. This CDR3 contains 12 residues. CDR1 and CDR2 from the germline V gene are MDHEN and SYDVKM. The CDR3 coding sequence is TGTGCCAGCAGCCAGGGAGTCTATGGCTACACCTTC. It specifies CASSQGVYGYTF.

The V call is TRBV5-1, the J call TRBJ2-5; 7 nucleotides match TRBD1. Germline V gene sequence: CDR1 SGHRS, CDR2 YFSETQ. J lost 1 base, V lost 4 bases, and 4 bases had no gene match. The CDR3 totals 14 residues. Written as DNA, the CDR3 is TGCGCCAGCAGCGTACAGGGGTCCCAAGAGACCCAGTACTTC. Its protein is CASSVQGSQETQYF.

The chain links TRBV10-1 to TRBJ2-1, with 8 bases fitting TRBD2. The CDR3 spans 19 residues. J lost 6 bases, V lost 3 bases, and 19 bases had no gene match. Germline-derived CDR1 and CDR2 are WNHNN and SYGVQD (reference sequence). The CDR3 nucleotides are TGCGCCAGCAGTGATTATCTGCCGGGAGGGCCGCTAAAGGGCAATGAGCAGTTCTTC. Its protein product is CASSDYLPGGPLKGNEQFF.

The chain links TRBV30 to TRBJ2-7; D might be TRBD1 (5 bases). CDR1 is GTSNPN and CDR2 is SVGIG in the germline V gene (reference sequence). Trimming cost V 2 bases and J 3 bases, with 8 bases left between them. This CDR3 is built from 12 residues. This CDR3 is CAWSLGLYEQYF. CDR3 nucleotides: TGTGCCTGGAGTTTGGGGCTCTACGAGCAGTACTTC.